The source of this T cell receptor (beta chain) is a study of cytomegalovirus exposure and HLA in healthy donors. At the level of the study: Caucasian-associated ancestry cluster membership applied to less than 85% of 398 genotyped donors.

V trimming: 2 bases; J trimming: 8 bases; junction bases outside the gene matches: 6. This CDR3 has 14 residues. In germline, CDR1 is MRHNA, CDR2 SNTAGT. As regards this clone: Its antigen is currently unknown.

The PCR used 60 Vbeta and 13 Jbeta primers. Only in-frame clones appear in the TCRdb table, and some are missing; sequencing was by immunoSEQ multiplex PCR. There are 150,000 to 200,000 clones in the sample; about four fifths occur only once, and 2.9% lies in the top ten. Study outcomes and limitations: Researchers reportedly found TCR beta sequences accurately predicted most subjects' HLA-A and HLA-B alleles. Rarity characterized most TCR sequences, yet some public TCRs appeared in many donors.

The chain carries TRBV6-4 and TRBJ1-2; 9 bases agree with TRBD1. The source of this sequence is a male donor in good health and CMV-seronegative. Sequenced: PBMCs. The CDR3 sequence is CASSDPGTGQGYTF. The CDR3 DNA reads TGTGCCAGCAGTGACCCTGGGACAGGGCAGGGCTACACCTTC.